This entry lists 24 T cell receptor beta chains sequenced from one sample in a study of T cells in women clearing cervical HPV infection. Assay: immunoSEQ multiplex PCR; the TCRdb copy retains only in-frame clones and omits some. The listing records under 20,000 clones. Sequencing was performed on blood buffy coat. The receptor set was obtained from a woman between 18 and 70 years old with a cervical HPV16 infection that either progressed to CIN3+ or cleared (not recorded which).

Note on this clone: The sequence runs out 3 residues before the end of the CDR3; the remainder is reconstructed from the germline J gene. The chain links TRBV30 to TRBJ1-6; D might be TRBD1 (6 bases). The CDR3 loop spans 14 amino acids. The germline V and J ends were trimmed by 3 bases and 6 bases, with 12 bases remaining between them. Germline assignment: CDR1 GTSNPN and CDR2 SVGIG (reference sequence). CDR3 protein: CAWRGGQFNSPLHF. CDR3 DNA, as far as it was read: TGTGCCTGGAGGGGAGGACAGTTTAATTCACCC. The variable domain in full, completed from reference TRBV30 and TRBJ1-6, reads SQTIHQWPATLVQPVGSPLSLECTVEGTSNPNLYWYRQAAGRGLQLLFYSVGIGQISSEVPQNLSASRPQDRQFILSSKKLLLSDSGFYLCAWRGGQFNSPLHFGNGTRLTVT.

In the case of this clone: The read falls 3 residues short of the CDR3 end, and the missing part is taken from the germline J gene. This chain joins TRBV19 and TRBJ1-4; D is possibly TRBD1 (5 bases). This CDR3 is built from 16 residues. Germline CDR1 LNHDA, CDR2 SQIVND (reference sequence). The covered CDR3 bases are TGTGCCAGTAGTCACGGGCTGGGTGGTGGGGCCAACGTA. Encoded protein: CASSHGLGGGANV. The CDR3 in full is CASSHGLGGGANVLFF.

Comment on this clone: The read is 3 residues too short to cover the CDR3 end, so that end is filled in from the germline J gene. The rearrangement joins TRBV19 to TRBJ2-3; 8 nucleotides agree with TRBD1. There are 16 residues in the CDR3. From germline, CDR1 is LNHDA and CDR2 SQIVND (reference sequence). CDR3 DNA (partial): TGTGCCAGTAGTATAGTTAGGACAGGGCGAAGTCAGCCG. Amino acid sequence: CASSIVRTGRSQP. The CDR3 reads in full as CASSIVRTGRSQPQYF.

Concerning this clone: The missing CDR3 end, 3 residues past where the read stops, is filled in from the germline J gene. The V and J genes are TRBV6-2 or TRBV6-3 and TRBJ1-4; possibly TRBD1 for D (6 bases). V lost 6 bases to trimming and J lost 7 bases, with 18 bases between them. The CDR3 covers 15 residues. Germline assignment: CDR1 MNHEY and CDR2 SVGEGT. This CDR3 reads CASRGRDNPAEKLFF. CDR3 DNA (partial): TGTGCCAGCAGGGGACGGGACAACCCGGCTGAAAAA.

Regarding this clone: Read data end 3 residues before the CDR3 end; the end is taken from the germline J gene. The gene calls are TRBV7-2 and TRBJ1-1, with 7 bases identical to TRBD1. There are 14 residues in the CDR3. V dropped 1 base and J dropped 1; count of bases not matched to a gene: 0. Germline V gives CDR1 SGHTA, CDR2 FQGNSA. The DNA read from the CDR3 is TGTGCCAGCAGCTTAGACAGGGGGAACACTGAA. This gives the protein CASSLDRGNTE. The CDR3 reads in full as CASSLDRGNTEAFF.

About this clone: The CDR3 end is not reached by the read, which stops 3 residues before it; the germline J gene fills it in. The gene calls are TRBV7-9 and TRBJ2-2; 7 bases match TRBD2. CDR1 is SEHNR, CDR2 FQNEAQ, per germline (reference sequence). CDR3 length: 14 amino acids. The CDR3 loop is CASSLQGGNSPLFF. The sequenced CDR3 bases are TGTGCCAGCAGCTTACAGGGAGGGAATTCACCG.

As regards this clone: The read terminates 3 residues before the CDR3 end, so the remaining end is supplied by the germline J gene. The chain carries TRBV20-1 and TRBJ2-3; 10 positions match TRBD2. The germline V gene has CDR1 DFQATT and CDR2 SNEGSKA (reference sequence). The CDR3 spans 15 residues. V gave up 3 bases and J gave up 1 base; unmatched junction bases: 4. The CDR3 loop is CSASTSGEGTDTQYF. The sequenced part of the CDR3 DNA is TGCAGTGCTAGCACTAGCGGGGAGGGCACAGATACG.

In regard to this clone: The read halts 3 residues ahead of the CDR3 end, with the missing end drawn from the germline J gene. The chain combines TRBV19 with TRBJ1-2; D gene uncertain. From germline, CDR1 is LNHDA and CDR2 SQIVND (reference sequence). Trimming stripped 2 bases from V and 6 bases from J, with 28 bases between. This CDR3 region has 19 residues. Incomplete CDR3 DNA: TGTGCCAGTAGTATACCTACCCCCCGAGGGCAGGAACCTTACCATGGC. This translates into CASSIPTPRGQEPYHG. The whole CDR3 reads CASSIPTPRGQEPYHGYTF.

Comments on this clone: The read ends 3 residues shy of where the CDR3 ends; the end is completed using the germline J gene. The chain couples TRBV5-4 to TRBJ1-6, with D tentatively TRBD1 (6 bases). V dropped 4 bases and J dropped 10 bases, with 21 bases sitting between them. In germline, CDR1 is SGHNT, CDR2 YYREEE (reference sequence). CDR3 length equals 16 residues. The CDR3 DNA, read in part, is TGTGCCAGCAGCAAGGGACATTCCGAGCTAAGGTCACCC. It yields the protein CASSKGHSELRSP. The whole CDR3 protein is CASSKGHSELRSPLHF.

As concerns this clone: The CDR3 end falls 3 residues outside the read, so it is completed with the germline J gene. The V and J genes are TRBV2 and TRBJ2-1; TRBD1 agrees at 9 bases. The CDR3 spans 18 residues. Germline CDR1 reads SNHLY; CDR2 reads FYNNEI. The junction had 17 bases not matched to a gene; V was cut back by 7 bases and J by 4 bases. The CDR3 sequence is CASTSGQGFSNAYNEQFF. The CDR3 bases that were read are TGTGCCAGCACGTCGGGACAGGGTTTCTCTAACGCTTACAATGAG.

Comments on this clone: Read sequence stops 3 residues before the CDR3 end, and the germline J gene provides the missing end. The chain recombines TRBV30 with TRBJ1-6, with 9 nucleotides matching TRBD1. Germline V gene lookup returns CDR1 GTSNPN and CDR2 SVGIG (reference sequence). With 4 bases clipped from V and 7 bases from J, the junction kept 2 bases outside the gene matches. The CDR3 has 13 residues. The sequenced CDR3 bases are TGTGCCTGGAAGGGGACAGGGAATTCACCC. It encodes CAWKGTGNSP. Given in full, the CDR3 is CAWKGTGNSPLHF.

Notes on this clone: From the germline J gene comes the end of the CDR3, since the read stops 3 residues before it. The V call is TRBV5-4, the J call TRBJ2-5; TRBD1 aligns across 7 bases. CDR1 is SGHNT and CDR2 is YYREEE in the germline V gene (reference sequence). With V trimmed by 4 bases and J by 2 bases, 8 bases remained unmatched. The CDR3 sequence is 15 residues long. The sequenced CDR3 bases are TGTGCCAGCAGCACCCGGACAGGCCCTCAAGAGACC. It is translated as CASSTRTGPQET. The whole CDR3 reads CASSTRTGPQETQYF.

About this clone: The CDR3 end lies 3 residues beyond the end of the read and is filled in from the germline J gene. V and J are TRBV19 and TRBJ2-3; D is uncertain. Germline lookup yields CDR1 LNHDA and CDR2 SQIVND (reference sequence). This CDR3 is built from 13 residues. The CDR3: CASSIDPRSPQYF. The covered CDR3 bases are TGTGCCAGTAGTATAGATCCCAGATCACCG.

Comment on this clone: The read finishes 3 residues shy of the CDR3 end, and the germline J gene is used to complete it. The V call is TRBV12-3 or TRBV12-4, the J call TRBJ1-2; D is unclear. This CDR3 is 12 amino acids long. The V end was cut by 5 bases, the J end by 4 bases, with 8 bases between. The chain's CDR3 is CASSPGSYGYTF. CDR3 DNA, as far as it was read: TGTGCCAGCAGTCCGGGGTCCTATGGC.

About this clone: The read terminates 3 residues before the CDR3 end, so the remaining end is supplied by the germline J gene. This sequence joins TRBV7-9 and TRBJ2-2, with D possibly TRBD1 on 6 matching bases. The CDR3 spans 15 residues. Germline CDR1 reads SEHNR; CDR2 reads FQNEAQ (reference sequence). This CDR3 reads CASSLGDMIGEKLFF. The DNA read from the CDR3 is TGTGCCAGCAGCTTAGGGGACATGATCGGTGAAAAG.

In the case of this clone: The CDR3 end is not reached by the read, which stops 3 residues before it; the germline J gene fills it in. The rearrangement links TRBV7-2 to TRBJ1-2; D is perhaps TRBD1 (6 bases). Trimming removed 4 bases at V and 4 bases at J, with 16 bases between. The CDR3 consists of 15 residues. Germline assignment: CDR1 SGHTA and CDR2 FQGNSA. CDR3 residues: CASSSMTGGSYGYTF. CDR3 DNA, as far as it was read: TGTGCCAGCAGCTCGATGACAGGAGGCTCCTATGGC.

Worth noting for this clone: The CDR3 goes on 3 residues after the read ends, and that part is filled in from the germline J gene. Other DNA sequences within the sample encode an identical CDR3. The J gene is TRBJ2-3, the V gene TRBV30, with D possibly called TRBD1 or TRBD2 (5 bases each). This CDR3 region has 12 residues. CDR1 is GTSNPN and CDR2 is SVGIG in the germline V gene (reference sequence). V lost 4 bases and J 3 bases, leaving 8 bases between the germline ends. The CDR3 reads CAWTGSTDTQYF. The CDR3 bases that were read are TGTGCCTGGACAGGGAGTACAGATACG.

As regards this clone: The read gets to within 3 residues of the CDR3 end, and the germline J gene fills in the rest. This chain links TRBV7-9 with TRBJ2-5; TRBD2 matches at 7 bases. Germline CDR1 SEHNR, CDR2 FQNEAQ (reference sequence). With V trimmed by 5 bases and J by 2 bases, 5 bases remained unmatched. CDR3 length: 14 amino acids. The CDR3 here is CASSLGGFQETQYF. The DNA read from the CDR3 is TGTGCCAGCAGCCTCGGGGGGTTTCAAGAGACC.

This CDR3 reads CASSLDLTGVTYEQYF. The part of the CDR3 DNA that was read is TGCGCCAGCAGCTTGGATCTGACAGGGGTTACCTACGAG. The chain joins TRBV5-1 to TRBJ2-7, with TRBD1 identical over 8 bases. The CDR3 end lies 3 residues beyond the end of the read and is filled in from the germline J gene. Germline CDR1 reads SGHRS; CDR2 reads YFSETQ. The CDR3 loop spans 16 amino acids. The V gene end was trimmed by 0 bases and the J gene end by 2 bases; junction bases not matched to a gene: 7.

The chain's CDR3 is CSAREDLAGSGYEQFF. CDR3 DNA (partial): TGCAGTGCTAGGGAGGACTTAGCGGGGTCGGGGTATGAG. This rearrangement joins TRBV20-1 to TRBJ2-1; TRBD2 matches at 8 bases. With the read ending 3 residues before the CDR3 end, the germline J gene is used to fill in that end. V lost 3 bases to trimming and J lost 8 bases; unmatched junction nucleotides: 15. This CDR3 comprises 16 residues. Germline lookup yields CDR1 DFQATT and CDR2 SNEGSKA (reference sequence).

Details on this clone: From the germline J gene comes the end of the CDR3, since the read stops 3 residues before it. The genes are TRBV14 and TRBJ1-1; D is unresolved. Germline V gene lookup returns CDR1 SGHDN and CDR2 FVKESK. The CDR3 spans 13 residues. CDR3 loop: CASSPSGVGFAFF. The CDR3 DNA, read in part, is TGTGCCAGCAGCCCGTCAGGCGTAGGGTTC.

On this clone itself: The read terminates 3 residues before the CDR3 end, so the remaining end is supplied by the germline J gene. This rearrangement joins TRBV5-6 to TRBJ1-6; 9 bases line up with TRBD1. This CDR3 is built from 15 residues. CDR1 is SGHDT and CDR2 is YYEEEE in the germline V gene. V was pared by 4 bases and J by 7 bases, with 6 bases of the junction left unmatched. Partial CDR3 DNA: TGTGCCAGCAGCCAGGACAGGGGATGGAATTCACCC. Translation gives CASSQDRGWNSP. The whole CDR3 is CASSQDRGWNSPLHF.

Remarks on this clone: With the read ending 3 residues before the CDR3 end, the germline J gene is used to fill in that end. V usage is TRBV11-2 and J usage is TRBJ2-7; tentative D call: TRBD2 (6 bases). There are 13 residues in the CDR3. CDR1 and CDR2 from the germline V gene are SGHAT and FQNNGV. V was pared by 8 bases and J by 2 bases, with 13 bases between. The sequenced part of the CDR3 DNA is TGTGCCAGCCGCAGCGGGCTTCCCTACGAG. Translation: CASRSGLPYE. The entire CDR3 protein reads CASRSGLPYEQYF.

As to this clone: The read ends 3 residues shy of where the CDR3 ends; the end is completed using the germline J gene. V usage is TRBV13 and J usage is TRBJ2-3, with 10 bases matching TRBD2. Germline CDR1 is PRHDT and CDR2 is FYEKMQ (reference sequence). The CDR3 is 14 amino acids. Partial CDR3 DNA: TGTGCCAGCAGCCCAGCGGGGGGGCGGTACACG. Protein product: CASSPAGGRYT. The full CDR3 is CASSPAGGRYTQYF.